By share of the sample, the clone carrying this T cell receptor beta chain is medium-sized. The data stem from a study of blood T cell repertoires in COVID-19. Study-level information: The United States, Italy and Spain provided the acute and convalescent COVID-19 samples. Nucleic acid was either cDNA or gDNA, and it came from T cells, B-cell-depleted T cells, or PBMCs.

Some clones are missing from TCRdb's copy, which holds only in-frame ones; the method was immunoSEQ multiplex PCR. This table has roughly 100,000 clones, approximately 80% appearing once. Trimming took 6 bases from V and 5 from J, leaving 11 bases between them. This CDR3 is built from 12 residues. Looked up from germline, CDR1 is KGHSH and CDR2 is LQKENI. V usage is TRBV18 and J usage is TRBJ2-7, with D unclear. The sample consisted of peripheral blood. The clonotype was recovered from a woman over 75 with acute or convalescent COVID-19. The CDR3 sequence: CASSPGSHEQYF. The CDR3 coding sequence is TGTGCCAGCTCGCCCGGTTCCCACGAGCAGTACTTC.